One sample yielded the 5 T cell receptor beta chains listed below, sequenced in a study of T cell changes during pregnancy in multiple sclerosis. Sequencing used immunoSEQ multiplex PCR; TCRdb keeps in-frame clones, though not all of them. The sample carries 18,000 or so clones, more than 70% recorded once. The sequencing here drew on CD4+ T cells from peripheral blood mononuclear cells, taken in the first trimester of pregnancy. All receptors derive from a female donor in good health, enrolled as a control in a pregnancy study.

The V and J genes are TRBV4-3 and TRBJ1-2; 10 bases agree with TRBD1. With V trimmed by 4 bases and J by 4 bases, 15 bases remained unmatched. This CDR3 is built from 18 residues. Germline loops: CDR1 LGHNA, CDR2 YSLEER. The CDR3 nucleotides are TGCGCCAGCAGCCCCTCCATACCAGGACAGGGGGTCATCTATGGCTACACCTTC. It specifies CASSPSIPGQGVIYGYTF.

The chain combines TRBV10-3 with TRBJ1-1; D might be TRBD1 (6 bases). Germline V CDR1 and CDR2: ENHRY, SYGVKD. This CDR3 has 13 amino acids. With 3 bases removed from V and 4 bases from J, the gap between germline ends came to 9 bases. The CDR3 loop reads CAISEIRGTEAFF. CDR3 sequence (DNA): TGTGCCATCAGTGAAATCAGGGGCACTGAAGCTTTCTTT.

The V gene is TRBV4-3, the J gene TRBJ2-1; 8 bases fit TRBD2. This CDR3 has 16 residues. Per germline, CDR1 LGHNA and CDR2 YSLEER. V shed 1 base, J shed 4 bases, and the junction held 6 bases outside the gene matches. The CDR3: CASSQVGGGPYNEQFF. The CDR3 DNA reads TGCGCCAGCAGCCAAGTCGGGGGGGGGCCTTACAATGAGCAGTTCTTC.

The V gene is TRBV30, the J gene TRBJ2-2; 11 positions match TRBD2. Trimming cost V 3 bases and J 5 bases; bases outside gene matches: 5. The CDR3 has 15 amino acids. CDR1 and CDR2 from the germline V gene are GTSNPN and SVGIG (reference sequence). The CDR3: CAWRRRLAGTGELFF. CDR3 in DNA: TGTGCCTGGAGACGTAGACTAGCGGGGACCGGGGAGCTGTTTTTT. Full variable domain (missing parts from reference TRBV30 and TRBJ2-2): SQTIHQWPATLVQPVGSPLSLECTVEGTSNPNLYWYRQAAGRGLQLLFYSVGIGQISSEVPQNLSASRPQDRQFILSSKKLLLSDSGFYLCAWRRRLAGTGELFFGEGSRLTVL.

The V gene is TRBV7-8, the J gene TRBJ2-5, with 11 bases aligning to TRBD2. Trimming took 7 bases from V and 0 from J; bases not matched to a gene: 7. Germline assignment: CDR1 SGHVS and CDR2 FQNEAQ. This CDR3 comprises 16 residues. CDR3 DNA sequence: TGTGCCAGCACCATTACTAGCGGGGGCCACCAAGAGACCCAGTACTTC. The encoded protein is CASTITSGGHQETQYF.